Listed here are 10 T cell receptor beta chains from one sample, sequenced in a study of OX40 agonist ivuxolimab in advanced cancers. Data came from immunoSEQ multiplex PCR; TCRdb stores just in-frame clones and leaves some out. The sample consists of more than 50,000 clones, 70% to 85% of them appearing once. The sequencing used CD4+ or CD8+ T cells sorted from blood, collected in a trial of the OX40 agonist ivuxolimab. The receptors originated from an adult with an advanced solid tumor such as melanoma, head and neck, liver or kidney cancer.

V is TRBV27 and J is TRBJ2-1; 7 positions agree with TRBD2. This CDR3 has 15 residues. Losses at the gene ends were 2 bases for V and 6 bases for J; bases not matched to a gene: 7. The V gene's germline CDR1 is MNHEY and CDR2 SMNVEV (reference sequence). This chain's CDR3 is CASSLGGRAVNEQFF. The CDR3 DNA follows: TGTGCCAGCAGTTTAGGTGGGAGGGCTGTCAATGAGCAGTTCTTC.

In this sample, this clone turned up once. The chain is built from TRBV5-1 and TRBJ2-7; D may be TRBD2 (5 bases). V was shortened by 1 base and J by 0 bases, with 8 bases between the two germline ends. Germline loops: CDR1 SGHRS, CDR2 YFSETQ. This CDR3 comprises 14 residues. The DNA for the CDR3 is TGCGCCAGCAGCTTGCGGGGAAACTCCTACGAGCAGTACTTC. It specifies CASSLRGNSYEQYF.

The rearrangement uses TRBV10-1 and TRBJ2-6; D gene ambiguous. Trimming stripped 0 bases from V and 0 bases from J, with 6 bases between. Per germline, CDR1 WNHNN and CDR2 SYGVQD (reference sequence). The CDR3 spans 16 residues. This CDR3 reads CASSESLGSGANVLTF. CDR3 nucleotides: TGCGCCAGCAGTGAGTCGCTGGGCTCTGGGGCCAACGTCCTGACTTTC.

In nucleotides, the CDR3 is TGTGCCAGCAGCTTAGGGCTCACTAGCGGGAGGAAGAATGAGCAGTTCTTC. It encodes CASSLGLTSGRKNEQFF. The V and J genes are TRBV7-9 and TRBJ2-1; 12 bases map to TRBD2. There are 17 residues in the CDR3. Germline-derived CDR1 and CDR2 are SEHNR and FQNEAQ (reference sequence). V gave up 1 base and J gave up 7 bases; unmatched junction bases: 8.

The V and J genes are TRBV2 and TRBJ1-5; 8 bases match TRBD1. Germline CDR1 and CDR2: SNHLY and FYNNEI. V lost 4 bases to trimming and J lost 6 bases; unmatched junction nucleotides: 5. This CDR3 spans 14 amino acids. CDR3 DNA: TGTGCCAGCAGTGTTGACAGGGGCATTCAGCCCCAGCATTTT. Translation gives CASSVDRGIQPQHF. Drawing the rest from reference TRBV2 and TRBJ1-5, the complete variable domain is EPEVTQTPSHQVTQMGQEVILRCVPISNHLYFYWYRQILGQKVEFLVSFYNNEISEKSEIFDDQFSVERPDGSNFTLKIRSTKLEDSAMYFCASSVDRGIQPQHFGDGTRLSIL.

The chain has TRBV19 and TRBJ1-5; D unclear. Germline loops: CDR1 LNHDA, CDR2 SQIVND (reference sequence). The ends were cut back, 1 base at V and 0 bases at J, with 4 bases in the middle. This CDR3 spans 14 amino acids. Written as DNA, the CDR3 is TGTGCCAGTAGTATAGTGAATAGCAATCAGCCCCAGCATTTT. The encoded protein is CASSIVNSNQPQHF.

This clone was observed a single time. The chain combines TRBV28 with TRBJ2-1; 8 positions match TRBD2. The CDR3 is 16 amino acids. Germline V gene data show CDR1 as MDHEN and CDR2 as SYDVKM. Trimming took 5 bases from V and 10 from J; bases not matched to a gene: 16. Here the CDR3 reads CASSPRGLAQAREQFF. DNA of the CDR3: TGTGCCAGCAGTCCTAGAGGACTAGCCCAGGCAAGGGAGCAGTTCTTC.

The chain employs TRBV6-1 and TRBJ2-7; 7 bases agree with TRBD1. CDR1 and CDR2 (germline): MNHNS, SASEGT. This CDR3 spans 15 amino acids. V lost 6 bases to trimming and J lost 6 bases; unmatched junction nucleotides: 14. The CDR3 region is CASSARRDSGREQYF. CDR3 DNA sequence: TGTGCCAGCAGCGCCCGTCGGGACAGCGGCCGCGAGCAGTACTTC.

The chain's CDR3 is CASSAPQGGYTF. DNA of the CDR3: TGTGCCAGCAGTGCCCCCCAGGGCGGCTACACCTTC. The chain combines TRBV6-1 with TRBJ1-2; D is perhaps TRBD1 (5 bases). The CDR3 sequence is 12 residues long. V dropped 4 bases and J dropped 8 bases, with 11 bases sitting between them. Per germline, CDR1 MNHNS and CDR2 SASEGT.

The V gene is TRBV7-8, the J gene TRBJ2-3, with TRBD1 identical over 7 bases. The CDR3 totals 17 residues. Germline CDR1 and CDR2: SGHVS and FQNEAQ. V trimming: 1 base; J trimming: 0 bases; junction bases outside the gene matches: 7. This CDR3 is CASSLGPGQLSTDTQYF. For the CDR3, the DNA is TGTGCCAGCAGCTTAGGCCCGGGACAGCTTAGCACAGATACGCAGTATTTT.